Below, 32 T cell receptor beta chains from the same sample are listed, as sequenced in a study of blood T cell repertoires in COVID-19. Clones were sequenced by immunoSEQ multiplex PCR, and TCRdb holds only the in-frame ones, with some missing. The data show about 200,000 clones, about 85% seen once. Sequenced material: peripheral blood. The origin of the receptors is a person aged 65-85 years with COVID-19, enrolled during active disease.

This chain connects TRBV6-2 or TRBV6-3 to TRBJ1-5; D uncertain. V gave up 4 bases and J gave up 1 base, with 17 bases separating them. Per germline, CDR1 MNHEY and CDR2 SVGEGT. The CDR3 covers 17 residues. CDR3 residues: CASSFQVPSVSNQPQHF. Written as DNA, the CDR3 is TGTGCCAGCAGTTTCCAGGTCCCCTCGGTAAGCAATCAGCCCCAGCATTTT.

The chain recombines TRBV27 with TRBJ1-5; 7 nucleotides line up with TRBD1. The germline CDR1 and CDR2 sequences are MNHEY and SMNVEV (reference sequence). V lost 3 bases, J lost 2 bases, and 1 base stayed unmatched. This CDR3 comprises 14 residues. CDR3 coding DNA: TGTGCCAGCAGTTTTACAGGGGGCAATCAGCCCCAGCATTTT. Amino acids: CASSFTGGNQPQHF.

The chain combines TRBV19 with TRBJ1-5; TRBD1 matches 7 bases. Trimming at V came to 1 base and at J to 7 bases, leaving 7 bases not matched to a gene. Germline V lookup: CDR1 LNHDA, CDR2 SQIVND (reference sequence). The CDR3 loop spans 15 amino acids. The CDR3 DNA is TGTGCCAGTAGTATAGTCGGGACAGATAGACAGCCCCAGCATTTT. Protein sequence: CASSIVGTDRQPQHF.

The genes are TRBV7-8 and TRBJ1-1; D is possibly TRBD1 (5 bases). This CDR3 has 13 amino acids. Per germline, CDR1 SGHVS and CDR2 FQNEAQ. V shed 3 bases and J shed 4 bases, with 9 bases lying between them. The CDR3 protein is CASSLGGSTEAFF. In DNA form, the CDR3 reads TGTGCCAGCAGCTTGGGGGGGAGCACTGAAGCTTTCTTT.

This chain uses TRBV5-1 with TRBJ2-3; 10 bases line up with TRBD2. The CDR3 contains 19 residues. Trimming cost V 3 bases and J 3 bases; bases outside gene matches: 16. Per germline, CDR1 SGHRS and CDR2 YFSETQ. The CDR3 DNA reads as TGCGCCAGCAGCTGGGGGACGGGGTTAGCGGGAGGTCCAACAGATACGCAGTATTTT. This sequence encodes CASSWGTGLAGGPTDTQYF.

The chain is built from TRBV19 and TRBJ1-1; 7 positions match TRBD1. The ends lost 7 bases at V and 0 bases at J; junction bases unmatched: 5. This CDR3 comprises 14 residues. Germline-derived CDR1 and CDR2 are LNHDA and SQIVND (reference sequence). The CDR3 loop reads CASIRQGVNTEAFF. Here the CDR3 DNA reads TGTGCCAGTATCAGACAGGGCGTGAACACTGAAGCTTTCTTT.

The rearrangement links TRBV3-1 (or the pseudogene TRBV3-2) to TRBJ2-7; 8 nucleotides align to TRBD1. Trimming removed 4 bases from V and 2 bases from J; junction bases left unmatched: 10. Germline V gene data show CDR1 as LGHDT and CDR2 as YNNKEL (reference sequence). This CDR3 spans 16 amino acids. The CDR3 spells CASSPSQGAQTYEQYF. CDR3 DNA: TGTGCCAGCAGCCCCTCTCAGGGGGCGCAAACCTACGAGCAGTACTTC.

CDR3 region: CASSWTSGGLTYTGELFF. CDR3 DNA: TGTGCCAGCAGCTGGACTAGCGGGGGGCTAACGTACACCGGGGAGCTGTTTTTT. The chain links TRBV5-5 to TRBJ2-2; TRBD2 aligns across 14 bases. Germline CDR1 reads SGHKS; CDR2 reads YYEKEE (reference sequence). This CDR3 region has 18 residues. Losses at the gene ends were 3 bases for V and 3 bases for J; bases not matched to a gene: 7.

CDR3 sequence (DNA): TGTGCCAGTAAACAGGGGGCGCTTAGGGAGACCCAGTACTTC. Its protein is CASKQGALRETQYF. The V call is TRBV27, the J call TRBJ2-5, with 9 nucleotides matching TRBD1. V trimming: 9 bases; J trimming: 5 bases; junction bases outside the gene matches: 10. This CDR3 has 14 residues. In germline, CDR1 is MNHEY, CDR2 SMNVEV (reference sequence).

The rearrangement uses TRBV7-2 and TRBJ2-7, with D uncertain. The CDR3 loop spans 13 amino acids. From germline, CDR1 is SGHTA and CDR2 FQGNSA. V was shortened by 1 base and J by 3 bases, with 7 bases between the two germline ends. This CDR3 reads CASSLGLNYEQYF. The CDR3 nucleotides read TGTGCCAGCAGCTTAGGGCTCAACTACGAGCAGTACTTC.

The chain couples TRBV3-1 (or the pseudogene TRBV3-2) to TRBJ1-1; D gene ambiguous. Germline-derived CDR1 and CDR2 are LGHDT and YNNKEL (reference sequence). The length of the CDR3 is 13 residues. V shed 4 bases and J shed 8 bases, with 14 bases lying between them. In nucleotides, the CDR3 is TGTGCCAGCAGCCCCCACCAAGAGGAAGAAGCTTTCTTT. Protein sequence: CASSPHQEEEAFF.

This chain connects TRBV11-3 to TRBJ2-7; D is possibly TRBD2 (6 bases). This CDR3 is 14 amino acids long. Trimming took 6 bases from V and 3 from J, leaving 15 bases between them. In germline, CDR1 is SGHNT, CDR2 YENEEA. CDR3 coding DNA: TGTGCCAGCAGTTCCGGGACTGGAGTCTACGAGCAGTACTTC. This codes for CASSSGTGVYEQYF.

The gene calls are TRBV5-8 and TRBJ1-5, with D tentatively TRBD1 (5 bases). The CDR3 sequence is 15 residues long. V lost 0 bases, J lost 3 bases, and 10 bases lay in between. CDR1 SGHTS and CDR2 YDEGEE come from the germline V gene. CDR3 region: CASSLGRDPNQPQHF. The CDR3 DNA reads as TGTGCCAGCAGCTTGGGCAGGGATCCCAATCAGCCCCAGCATTTT.

This chain joins TRBV12-3 or TRBV12-4 and TRBJ1-5, with D perhaps TRBD1 (5 bases). This CDR3 has 12 residues. Deletions cut 3 bases from V and 7 bases from J, with 7 bases between. CDR3 protein: CASSFRQQPQHF. As DNA, the CDR3 is TGTGCCAGCAGTTTTAGACAGCAGCCCCAGCATTTT.

The CDR3 region has the DNA TGTGCCAGCAGCGCTACAGTTAGCGGGGGGGCCTCTGGGGCCAACGTCCTGACTTTC. Translated, it gives CASSATVSGGASGANVLTF. The rearrangement joins TRBV7-8 to TRBJ2-6; 11 nucleotides align to TRBD2. Looked up from germline, CDR1 is SGHVS and CDR2 is FQNEAQ. The CDR3 has 19 residues. After removal of 5 bases from V and 0 bases from J, the junction contained 9 bases not matched to a gene.

This chain connects TRBV28 to TRBJ2-7; D uncertain. V lost 6 bases and J 0 bases, leaving 6 bases between the germline ends. In germline, CDR1 is MDHEN, CDR2 SYDVKM. CDR3 size: 12 residues. The CDR3: CASSSRSYEQYF. The CDR3 nucleotides read TGTGCCAGCAGCTCCCGCTCCTACGAGCAGTACTTC.

The chain couples TRBV25-1 to TRBJ1-4, with 12 positions matching TRBD1. The CDR3 runs 15 residues. CDR1 and CDR2 (germline): MGHDK, SYGVNS. The V segment lost 8 bases and the J segment 2 bases; nucleotides outside the gene matches: 3. This CDR3 reads CASGTGGATNEKLFF. In nucleotides, the CDR3 is TGTGCCAGCGGGACAGGGGGCGCCACTAATGAAAAACTGTTTTTT.

The chain carries TRBV3-1 (or the pseudogene TRBV3-2) and TRBJ1-4; D unclear. Germline CDR1 and CDR2: LGHDT and YNNKEL (reference sequence). Deletions cut 3 bases from V and 8 bases from J, with 13 bases between. This CDR3 comprises 14 residues. The chain's CDR3 is CASSQGSQAEKLFF. In DNA form, the CDR3 reads TGTGCCAGCAGCCAGGGCAGCCAAGCCGAAAAACTGTTTTTT.

The J gene is TRBJ2-2, the V gene TRBV9, with D tentatively TRBD2 (5 bases). V was clipped by 0 bases and J by 0 bases, with 12 bases between them. The CDR3 consists of 17 residues. Germline-derived CDR1 and CDR2 are SGDLS and YYNGEE. The CDR3 loop is CASSVEGKLANTGELFF. The CDR3 DNA follows: TGTGCCAGCAGCGTAGAGGGTAAACTAGCGAACACCGGGGAGCTGTTTTTT.

This chain joins TRBV7-2 and TRBJ2-2; no firm D call. Trimming took off 1 base at V and 2 bases at J, with 5 bases between the two ends. The CDR3 length is 14 residues. CDR1 SGHTA and CDR2 FQGNSA come from the germline V gene. As DNA, the CDR3 is TGTGCCAGCAGCTTAGAGACTAACACCGGGGAGCTGTTTTTT. Translated: CASSLETNTGELFF.

The chain is built from TRBV7-3 and TRBJ2-7; weak D call: TRBD1 (6 bases). Germline V lookup: CDR1 SGHTA, CDR2 FQGTGA. The CDR3 is made up of 15 amino acids. V was pared by 3 bases and J by 1 base, with 13 bases between. In nucleotides, the CDR3 is TGTGCCAGCAGCTTTCAGCCGGGACAATCCTACGAGCAGTACTTC. Amino acids: CASSFQPGQSYEQYF. The complete variable domain, with remaining parts taken from reference TRBV7-3 and TRBJ2-7, reads GAGVSQTPSNKVTEKGKYVELRCDPISGHTALYWYRQSLGQGPEFLIYFQGTGAADDSGLPNDRFFAVRPEGSVSTLKIQRTERGDSAVYLCASSFQPGQSYEQYFGPGTRLTVT.

This clone appeared once. The rearrangement uses TRBV28 and TRBJ1-5; weak D call: TRBD1 (6 bases). Germline-derived CDR1 and CDR2 are MDHEN and SYDVKM. Trimming left V 2 bases short and J 2 bases short, with 10 bases between. The CDR3 spans 15 residues. CDR3 DNA sequence: TGTGCCAGCAGTTTAGCCAGGGGCGGCAATCAGCCCCAGCATTTT. This sequence encodes CASSLARGGNQPQHF.

The rearrangement links TRBV9 to TRBJ1-3, with unresolved D. V was trimmed by 3 bases and J by 0 bases, leaving 10 bases between them. This CDR3 has 15 amino acids. The germline V gene has CDR1 SGDLS and CDR2 YYNGEE. The chain's CDR3 is CASSGRVGSGNTIYF. Written as DNA, the CDR3 is TGTGCCAGCAGCGGCCGGGTGGGCTCTGGAAACACCATATATTTT.

A few counts support this clone. The chain employs TRBV7-8 and TRBJ1-5, with 9 positions matching TRBD1. This CDR3 contains 18 residues. CDR1 is SGHVS, CDR2 FQNEAQ, per germline. Trimming took 5 bases from V and 2 from J; bases not matched to a gene: 13. The CDR3 DNA reads as TGTGCCAGCAGCCGAGAGATTACAGGGGGCTCGCGCAATCAGCCCCAGCATTTT. Encoded protein: CASSREITGGSRNQPQHF.

The rearrangement joins TRBV12-3 or TRBV12-4 to TRBJ1-1, with a tentative D call TRBD1 (5 bases). The CDR3 is 13 amino acids. Trimming cost V 2 bases and J 7 bases, with 11 bases left between them. The CDR3 DNA sequence: TGTGCCAGCAGTTTATGGGGCGGACGTGAAGCTTTCTTT. Encoded protein: CASSLWGGREAFF.

The J gene is TRBJ1-4, the V gene TRBV20-1; perhaps TRBD1 as D (6 bases). Germline assignment: CDR1 DFQATT and CDR2 SNEGSKA (reference sequence). This CDR3 is built from 11 residues. The CDR3 sequence is CSLLGQQKLFF. The CDR3 nucleotides are TGCAGCCTCCTGGGACAACAAAAACTGTTTTTT.

This clone appeared once. The gene calls are TRBV2 and TRBJ1-4; D remains ambiguous. Germline loops: CDR1 SNHLY, CDR2 FYNNEI. Trimming removed 8 bases at V and 2 bases at J, with 21 bases between. This CDR3 spans 17 amino acids. CDR3 region: CASSKGRRTGTNEKLFF. The CDR3 coding sequence is TGTGCCAGCTCGAAGGGCCGGAGAACGGGGACTAATGAAAAACTGTTTTTT.

With regard to this clone: Other nucleotide sequences in the sample specify the same CDR3. The rearrangement links TRBV7-9 to TRBJ1-6; tentatively, D is TRBD1 (5 bases). CDR1 is SEHNR, CDR2 FQNEAQ, per germline (reference sequence). This CDR3 is 15 amino acids long. Trimming took 9 bases from V and 8 from J, leaving 20 bases between them. The CDR3 DNA reads TGTGCCAGTAGGACTGGGGAGGGGCAACATTCACCCCTCCACTTT. Its translation is CASRTGEGQHSPLHF.

The chain is built from TRBV5-1 and TRBJ2-7; 10 positions agree with TRBD2. V trimming: 5 bases; J trimming: 2 bases; junction bases outside the gene matches: 7. The CDR3 is 15 residues long. The V gene's germline CDR1 is SGHRS and CDR2 YFSETQ. CDR3 residues: CASRPGLAATYEQYF. CDR3 nucleotide sequence: TGCGCCAGCAGGCCCGGACTAGCGGCCACCTACGAGCAGTACTTC.

The chain uses TRBV25-1 and TRBJ1-2; D remains ambiguous. Trimming pared 1 base from V and 4 bases from J, leaving 13 bases between. Per the germline V gene, CDR1 is MGHDK and CDR2 is SYGVNS. The CDR3 has 15 amino acids. For the CDR3, the DNA is TGTGCCAGCAGTGAATCCGGCAGGTCCTCCTATGGCTACACCTTC. Translation: CASSESGRSSYGYTF.

This chain joins TRBV19 and TRBJ2-7; possible D gene TRBD1, 5 bases. Trimming took 4 bases from V and 5 from J, leaving 12 bases between them. Germline lookup yields CDR1 LNHDA and CDR2 SQIVND (reference sequence). The CDR3 spans 13 residues. This chain's CDR3 is CASSTQGPNEQYF. CDR3 in DNA: TGTGCCAGTAGTACCCAGGGTCCCAACGAGCAGTACTTC. The complete variable domain, with remaining parts taken from reference TRBV19 and TRBJ2-7, reads DGGITQSPKYLFRKEGQNVTLSCEQNLNHDAMYWYRQDPGQGLRLIYYSQIVNDFQKGDIAEGYSVSREKKESFPLTVTSAQKNPTAFYLCASSTQGPNEQYFGPGTRLTVT.

The sample holds many counts of this clone. V and J are TRBV9 and TRBJ1-1; possible D gene TRBD1, 5 bases. The CDR3 extends over 14 amino acids. CDR1 SGDLS and CDR2 YYNGEE come from the germline V gene. Trimming shortened V by 0 bases and J by 8 bases, and 14 bases separated the two germline ends. DNA of the CDR3: TGTGCCAGCAGCGTAGCGGGGGGAAGATCCGAAGCTTTCTTT. Its translation is CASSVAGGRSEAFF.